The TCR beta chain described here comes from a study of blood T cell repertoires in COVID-19. At the level of the study: Sample material is recorded as cDNA or gDNA derived from T cells, B-cell-depleted T cells, or PBMCs.

Profiled with immunoSEQ multiplex PCR; TCRdb holds only in-frame clones, not every one. The table records about 220,000 clones, roughly 90% of them present only once. This clonotype originated in a woman younger than 45 with acute COVID-19. Sequenced sample: PBMCs or T cells enriched from blood (not recorded which).

The chain's CDR3 is CASSVGQGPDTQYF. For the CDR3, the DNA is TGTGCCAGCAGCGTAGGGCAGGGGCCAGATACGCAGTATTTT. The J gene is TRBJ2-3, the V gene TRBV9; D is perhaps TRBD1 (6 bases). The CDR3 is 14 amino acids. Trimming left V 0 bases short and J 4 bases short, with 9 bases between. Germline values: CDR1 SGDLS, CDR2 YYNGEE.